This note documents a single TCR beta chain sequence. V gave up 6 bases and J gave up 2 bases, with 14 bases separating them. This CDR3 contains 15 residues. The germline V gene has CDR1 SNHLY and CDR2 FYNNEI. In the study's own analysis: Out-of-frame sequences were removed, leaving 2,204,828 distinct TCRbeta sequences. This table comes from immunoSEQ multiplex PCR, and its TCRdb copy is limited to in-frame clones, with some not included. The V and J calls and clone size come from that table; D and trimming were worked out from the DNA. The sample holds under 65,000 clones, around 78% seen once. This record belongs to a study of memory CD4+ T cells and cytomegalovirus serostatus. The sort gate was single viable CD3+CD4+CD8-CD45RO+ cells for memory CD4+ T cells. Serostatus was set by detecting CMV pp150, pp28, p38, p52 IgG.

This TCR came from an adult in good health and CMV-seronegative. Material for sequencing was memory CD4+ T cells from blood. The gene calls are TRBV2 and TRBJ1-5; possible D gene TRBD1, 6 bases. In DNA, the CDR3 is TGTGCCAGCAGCGGGGGGGCATCAGGCAATCAGCCCCAGCATTTT. Its translation: CASSGGASGNQPQHF.